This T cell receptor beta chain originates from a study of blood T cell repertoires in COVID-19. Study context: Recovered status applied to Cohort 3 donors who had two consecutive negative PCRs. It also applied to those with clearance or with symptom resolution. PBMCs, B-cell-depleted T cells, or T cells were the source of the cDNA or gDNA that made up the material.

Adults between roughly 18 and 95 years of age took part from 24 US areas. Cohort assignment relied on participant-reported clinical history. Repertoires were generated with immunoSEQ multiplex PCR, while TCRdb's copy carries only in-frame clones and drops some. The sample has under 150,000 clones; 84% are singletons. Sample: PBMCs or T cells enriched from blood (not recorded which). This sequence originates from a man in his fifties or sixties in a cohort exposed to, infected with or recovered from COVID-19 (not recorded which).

The chain's CDR3 is CASSKDWGLQETQYF. For the CDR3, the DNA is TGCGCCAGCAGCAAGGACTGGGGGCTCCAAGAGACCCAGTACTTC. J is TRBJ2-5 and V is TRBV4-3, with TRBD1 as a possible D gene (6 bases). This CDR3 has 15 residues. V lost 5 bases and J 1 base, leaving 14 bases between the germline ends. CDR1 is LGHNA, CDR2 YSLEER, per germline.